This T cell receptor (beta chain) was retrieved from a study of blood T cell repertoires in COVID-19. Germline V gene data show CDR1 as SGHRS and CDR2 as YFSETQ. The junction had 6 bases not matched to a gene; V was cut back by 5 bases and J by 7 bases. The CDR3 is made up of 14 amino acids. Profiled with immunoSEQ multiplex PCR; TCRdb holds only in-frame clones, not every one. The sample contains 40,000 to 50,000 clones, 70% to 90% of which appear only once. The clonotype originates from a human donor in a cohort sampled during active COVID-19. The donor label of this sample is uncertain. The sequencing input was peripheral blood. The chain uses TRBV5-1 and TRBJ1-4; 9 bases are shared with TRBD1. CDR3 in DNA: TGCGCCAGCAGGCCCACAGGGGGCGGTGAAAAACTGTTTTTT. Translated, it gives CASRPTGGGEKLFF.